One sample yielded the 2 T cell receptor beta chains listed below, sequenced in a study of shared clonotypes between healthy human individuals (dated by TCRdb to 2018 to 2021). The receptor library was made with the immunoSEQ multiplex PCR assay. TCRdb took over this immuneACCESS table, retaining in-frame rearrangements with V and J assigned. Such tables are incomplete; in checked studies, under half of the missing clones stem from an unresolved V gene, and the remainder is unexplained. Present in this sample are around 610,000 clones, 90% to 97% of which were seen just once. The top ten constitute roughly 0.1% of the sample. For the CD8 naive samples, CD45RO-negative cells were positively selected for CCR7, yielding a CD45RA+CCR7+ population from which TemRA cells were excluded. Sequenced input: naive CD8+ T cells sorted from blood. According to the study, the label for this sample's cell subset or site signals: CD45RA+CCR7+. Receptors originate from a woman aged 30 to 39 in good health.

This chain's CDR3 is CASSLSQPLAEANTGELFF. The CDR3 DNA reads as TGTGCCAGCAGCTTATCCCAACCTCTAGCGGAGGCCAACACCGGGGAGCTGTTTTTT. The J gene is TRBJ2-2, the V gene TRBV7-6, with 7 bases that match TRBD2. Trimming took 2 bases from V and 2 from J; bases not matched to a gene: 14. The length of the CDR3 is 19 residues. CDR1 is SGHVS and CDR2 is FNYEAQ in the germline V gene.

The chain combines TRBV5-4 with TRBJ2-7, with D maybe TRBD1 (5 bases). There are 13 residues in the CDR3. Germline-derived CDR1 and CDR2 are SGHNT and YYREEE (reference sequence). Trimming removed 3 bases from V and 5 bases from J, with 12 bases in between. DNA of the CDR3: TGTGCCAGCAGCTCCGATGACAGAGACGAGCAGTACTTC. Amino acid sequence: CASSSDDRDEQYF.